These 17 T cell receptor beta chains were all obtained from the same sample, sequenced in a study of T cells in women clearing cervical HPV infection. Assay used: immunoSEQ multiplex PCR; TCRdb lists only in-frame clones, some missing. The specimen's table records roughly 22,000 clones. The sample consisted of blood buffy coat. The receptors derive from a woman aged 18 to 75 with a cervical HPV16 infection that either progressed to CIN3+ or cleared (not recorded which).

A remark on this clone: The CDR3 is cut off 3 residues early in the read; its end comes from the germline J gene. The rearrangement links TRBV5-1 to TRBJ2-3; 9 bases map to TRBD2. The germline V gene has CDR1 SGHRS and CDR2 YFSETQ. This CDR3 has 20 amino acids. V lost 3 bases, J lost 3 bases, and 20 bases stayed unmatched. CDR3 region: CASSSRGASVRLAGTDTQYF. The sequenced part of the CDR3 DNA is TGCGCCAGCAGCTCAAGAGGGGCCTCGGTCAGGCTAGCGGGAACAGATACG. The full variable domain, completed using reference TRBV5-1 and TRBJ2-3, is KAGVTQTPRYLIKTRGQQVTLSCSPISGHRSVSWYQQTPGQGLQFLFEYFSETQRNKGNFPGRFSGRQFSNSRSEMNVSTLELGDSALYLCASSSRGASVRLAGTDTQYFGPGTRLTVL.

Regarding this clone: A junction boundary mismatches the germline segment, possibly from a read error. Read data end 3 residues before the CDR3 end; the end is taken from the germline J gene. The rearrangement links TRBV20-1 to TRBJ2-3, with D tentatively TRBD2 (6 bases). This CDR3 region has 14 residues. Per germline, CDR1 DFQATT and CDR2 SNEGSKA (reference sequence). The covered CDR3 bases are TGCAGTGCTCCACGGGACTCAGGCGCAGATGCG. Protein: CSAPRDSGADA. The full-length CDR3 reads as CSAPRDSGADAQYF.

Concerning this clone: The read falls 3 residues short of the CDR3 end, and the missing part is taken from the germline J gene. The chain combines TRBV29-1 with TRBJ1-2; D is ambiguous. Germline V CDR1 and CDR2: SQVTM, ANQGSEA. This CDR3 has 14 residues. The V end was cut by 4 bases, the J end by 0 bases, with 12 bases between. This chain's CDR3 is CSVVAAPSNYGYTF. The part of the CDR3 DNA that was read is TGCAGCGTTGTAGCCGCACCGTCTAACTATGGC.

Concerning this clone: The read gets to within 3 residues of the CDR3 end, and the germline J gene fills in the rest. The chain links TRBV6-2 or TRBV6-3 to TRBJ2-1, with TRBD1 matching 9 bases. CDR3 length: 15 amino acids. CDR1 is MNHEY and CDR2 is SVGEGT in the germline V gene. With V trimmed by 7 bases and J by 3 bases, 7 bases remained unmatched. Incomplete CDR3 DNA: TGTGCCAGCACCTCGGGACAGGGAGACTACAATGAG. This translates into CASTSGQGDYNE. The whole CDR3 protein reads CASTSGQGDYNEQFF.

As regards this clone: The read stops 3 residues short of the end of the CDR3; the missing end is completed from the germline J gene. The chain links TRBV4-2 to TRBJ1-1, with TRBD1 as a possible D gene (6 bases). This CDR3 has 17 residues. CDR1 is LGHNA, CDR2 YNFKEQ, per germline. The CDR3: CASSPGLGASPSGKAFF. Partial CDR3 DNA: TGTGCCAGCAGCCCAGGGCTGGGGGCCTCACCGTCGGGCAAG.

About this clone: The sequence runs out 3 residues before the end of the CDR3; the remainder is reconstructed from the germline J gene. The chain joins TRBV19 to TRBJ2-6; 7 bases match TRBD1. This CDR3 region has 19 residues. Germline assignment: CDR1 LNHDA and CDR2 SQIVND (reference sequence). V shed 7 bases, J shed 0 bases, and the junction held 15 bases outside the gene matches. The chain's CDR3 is CASTPRSGQSSSGANVLTF. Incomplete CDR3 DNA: TGTGCCAGTACCCCCAGGTCGGGACAGTCAAGCTCTGGGGCCAACGTC.

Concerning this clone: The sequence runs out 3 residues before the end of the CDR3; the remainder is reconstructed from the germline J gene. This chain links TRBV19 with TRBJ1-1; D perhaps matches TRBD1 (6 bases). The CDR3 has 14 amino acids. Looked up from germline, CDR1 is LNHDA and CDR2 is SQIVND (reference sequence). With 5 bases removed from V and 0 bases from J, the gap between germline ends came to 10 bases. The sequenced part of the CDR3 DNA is TGTGCCAGTAGTCCGGGACACATGAACACTGAA. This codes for CASSPGHMNTE. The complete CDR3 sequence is CASSPGHMNTEAFF. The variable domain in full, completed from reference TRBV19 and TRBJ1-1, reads DGGITQSPKYLFRKEGQNVTLSCEQNLNHDAMYWYRQDPGQGLRLIYYSQIVNDFQKGDIAEGYSVSREKKESFPLTVTSAQKNPTAFYLCASSPGHMNTEAFFGQGTRLTVV.

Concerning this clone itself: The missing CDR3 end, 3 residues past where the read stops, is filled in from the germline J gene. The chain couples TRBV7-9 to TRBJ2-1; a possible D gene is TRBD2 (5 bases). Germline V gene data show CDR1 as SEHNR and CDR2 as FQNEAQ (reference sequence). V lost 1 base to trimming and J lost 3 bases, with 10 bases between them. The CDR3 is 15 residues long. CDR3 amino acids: CASSLVSAGYNEQFF. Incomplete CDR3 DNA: TGTGCCAGCAGCTTAGTATCGGCGGGCTACAATGAG. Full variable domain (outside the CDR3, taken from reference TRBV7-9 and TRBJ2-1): DTGVSQNPRHKITKRGQNVTFRCDPISEHNRLYWYRQTLGQGPEFLTYFQNEAQLEKSRLLSDRFSAERPKGSFSTLEIQRTEQGDSAMYLCASSLVSAGYNEQFFGPGTRLTVL.

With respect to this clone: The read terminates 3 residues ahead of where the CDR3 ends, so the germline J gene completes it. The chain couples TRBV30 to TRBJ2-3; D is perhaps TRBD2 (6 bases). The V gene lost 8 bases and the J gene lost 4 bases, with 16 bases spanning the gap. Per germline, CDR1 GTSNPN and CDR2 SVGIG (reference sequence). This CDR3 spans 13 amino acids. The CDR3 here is CALSGSSADTQYF. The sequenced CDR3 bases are TGTGCCCTGAGCGGGTCCTCAGCAGATACG.

The CDR3 sequence: CASSDSPPDTQYF. The CDR3 bases that were read are TGCGCCAGCAGTGATTCCCCCCCTGATACG. The chain recombines TRBV10-1 with TRBJ2-3, with D hard to call. The read comes to an end 3 residues before the CDR3 does, leaving the germline J gene to fill in the end. CDR3 length: 13 amino acids. Per germline, CDR1 WNHNN and CDR2 SYGVQD (reference sequence). Trimming stripped 3 bases from V and 6 bases from J, with 10 bases between.

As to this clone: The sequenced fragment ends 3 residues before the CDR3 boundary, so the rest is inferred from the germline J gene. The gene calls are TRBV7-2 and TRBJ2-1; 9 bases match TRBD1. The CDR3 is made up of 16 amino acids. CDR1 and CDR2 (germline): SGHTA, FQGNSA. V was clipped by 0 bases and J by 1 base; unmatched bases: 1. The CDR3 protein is CASSLAGTGSYNEQFF. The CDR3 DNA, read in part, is TGTGCCAGCAGCTTAGCGGGGACAGGGTCCTACAATGAG.

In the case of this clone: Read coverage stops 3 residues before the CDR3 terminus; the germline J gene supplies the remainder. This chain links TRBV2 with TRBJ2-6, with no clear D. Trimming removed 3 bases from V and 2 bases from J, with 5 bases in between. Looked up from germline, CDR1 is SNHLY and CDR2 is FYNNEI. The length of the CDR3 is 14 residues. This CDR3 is CASSERTGANVLTF. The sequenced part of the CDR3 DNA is TGTGCCAGCAGTGAGCGGACTGGGGCCAACGTC.

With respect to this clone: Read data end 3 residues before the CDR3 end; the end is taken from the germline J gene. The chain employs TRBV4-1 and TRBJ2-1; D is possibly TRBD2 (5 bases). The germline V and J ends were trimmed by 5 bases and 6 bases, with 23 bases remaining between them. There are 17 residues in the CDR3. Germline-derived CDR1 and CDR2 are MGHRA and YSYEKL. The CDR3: CASSLPLASRFGNEQFF. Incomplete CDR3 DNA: TGCGCCAGCAGCTTACCCTTAGCGAGCCGATTTGGCAATGAG.

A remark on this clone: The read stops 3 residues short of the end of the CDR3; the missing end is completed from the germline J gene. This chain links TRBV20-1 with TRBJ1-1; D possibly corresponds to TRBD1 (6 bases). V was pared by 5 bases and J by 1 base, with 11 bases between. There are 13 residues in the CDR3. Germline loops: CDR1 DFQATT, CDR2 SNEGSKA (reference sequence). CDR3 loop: CSAPPTGNTEAFF. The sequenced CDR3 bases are TGCAGTGCTCCCCCGACAGGGAACACTGAA.

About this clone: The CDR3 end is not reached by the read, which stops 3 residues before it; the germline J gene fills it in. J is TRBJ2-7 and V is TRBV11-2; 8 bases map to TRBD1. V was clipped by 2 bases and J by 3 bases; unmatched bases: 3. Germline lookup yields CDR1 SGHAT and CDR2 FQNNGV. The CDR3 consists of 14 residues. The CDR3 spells CASSLFDRGYEQYF. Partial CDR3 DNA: TGTGCCAGCAGCTTATTTGACAGGGGCTACGAG. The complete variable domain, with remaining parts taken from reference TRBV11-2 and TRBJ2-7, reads EAGVAQSPRYKIIEKRQSVAFWCNPISGHATLYWYQQILGQGPKLLIQFQNNGVVDDSQLPKDRFSAERLKGVDSTLKIQPAKLEDSAVYLCASSLFDRGYEQYFGPGTRLTVT.

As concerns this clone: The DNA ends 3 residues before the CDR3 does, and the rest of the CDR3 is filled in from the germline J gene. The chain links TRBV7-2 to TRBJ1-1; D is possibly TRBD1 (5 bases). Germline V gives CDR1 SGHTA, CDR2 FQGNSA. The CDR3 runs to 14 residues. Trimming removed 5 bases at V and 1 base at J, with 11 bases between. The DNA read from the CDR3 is TGTGCCAGCAGCACCCGACAGCCGAACACTGAA. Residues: CASSTRQPNTE. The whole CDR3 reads CASSTRQPNTEAFF.

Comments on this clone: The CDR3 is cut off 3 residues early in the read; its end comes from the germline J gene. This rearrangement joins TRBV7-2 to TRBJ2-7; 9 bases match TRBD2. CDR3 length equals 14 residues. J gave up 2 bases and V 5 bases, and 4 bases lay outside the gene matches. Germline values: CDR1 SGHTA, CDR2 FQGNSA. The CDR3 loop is CASSPTSGAYEQYF. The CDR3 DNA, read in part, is TGTGCCAGCAGCCCGACTAGCGGAGCCTACGAG.